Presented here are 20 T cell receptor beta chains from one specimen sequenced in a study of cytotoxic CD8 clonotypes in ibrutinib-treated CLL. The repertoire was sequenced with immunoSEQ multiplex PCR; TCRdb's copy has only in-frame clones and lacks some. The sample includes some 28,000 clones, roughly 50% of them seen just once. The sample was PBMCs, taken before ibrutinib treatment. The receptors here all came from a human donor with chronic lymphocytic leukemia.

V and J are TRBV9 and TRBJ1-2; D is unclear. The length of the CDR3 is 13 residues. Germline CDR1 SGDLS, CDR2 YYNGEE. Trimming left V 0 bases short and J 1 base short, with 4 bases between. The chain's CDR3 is CASSVVINYGYTF. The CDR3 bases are TGTGCCAGCAGCGTAGTGATTAACTATGGCTACACCTTC.

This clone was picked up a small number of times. CDR3 in DNA: TGTGCCAGCAGTTCAACCTACGAGCAGTACTTC. It encodes CASSSTYEQYF. V and J are TRBV27 and TRBJ2-7; D gene ambiguous. With 4 bases removed from V and 2 bases from J, the gap between germline ends came to 3 bases. Germline CDR1 MNHEY, CDR2 SMNVEV (reference sequence). This CDR3 spans 11 amino acids.

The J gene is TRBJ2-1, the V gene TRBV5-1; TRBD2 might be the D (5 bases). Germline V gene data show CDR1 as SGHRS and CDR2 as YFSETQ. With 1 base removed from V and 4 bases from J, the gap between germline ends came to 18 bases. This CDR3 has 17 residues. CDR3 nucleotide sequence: TGCGCCAGCAGCTTGACGCCATTATACCCGGGATACAATGAGCAGTTCTTC. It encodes CASSLTPLYPGYNEQFF.

The CDR3, as DNA: TGTGCCAGTAGTGCCAAACGCGGGCTAAATGTTTACAATGAGCAGTTCTTC. It encodes CASSAKRGLNVYNEQFF. The V and J genes are TRBV19 and TRBJ2-1, with a weak D call TRBD2 (5 bases). Germline-derived CDR1 and CDR2 are LNHDA and SQIVND (reference sequence). This CDR3 is built from 17 residues. Trimming took 5 bases from V and 4 from J, leaving 21 bases between them.

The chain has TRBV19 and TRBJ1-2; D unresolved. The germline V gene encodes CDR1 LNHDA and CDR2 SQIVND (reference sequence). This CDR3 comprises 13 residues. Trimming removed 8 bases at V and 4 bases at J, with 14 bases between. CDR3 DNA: TGTGCCAGTGATCGGGCCCATGGCTATGGCTACACCTTC. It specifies CASDRAHGYGYTF.

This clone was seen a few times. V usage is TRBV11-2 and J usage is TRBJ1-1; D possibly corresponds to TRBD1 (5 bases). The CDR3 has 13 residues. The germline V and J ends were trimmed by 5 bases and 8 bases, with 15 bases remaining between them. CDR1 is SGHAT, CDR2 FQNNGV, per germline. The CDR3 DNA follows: TGTGCCAGCAGCCCCCGGCCGACAGCGGAAGCTTTCTTT. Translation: CASSPRPTAEAFF.

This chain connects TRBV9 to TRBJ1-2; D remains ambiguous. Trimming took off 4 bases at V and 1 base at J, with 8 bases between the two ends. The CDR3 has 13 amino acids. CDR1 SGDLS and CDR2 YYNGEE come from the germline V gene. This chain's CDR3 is CASSSSVNYGYTF. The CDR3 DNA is TGTGCCAGCAGCTCGTCCGTTAACTATGGCTACACCTTC.

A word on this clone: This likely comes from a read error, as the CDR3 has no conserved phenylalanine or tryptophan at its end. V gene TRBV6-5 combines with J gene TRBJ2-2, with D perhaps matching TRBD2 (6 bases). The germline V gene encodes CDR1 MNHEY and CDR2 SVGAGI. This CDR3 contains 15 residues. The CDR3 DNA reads TGTGCCAGCCGCTTCGGGGGTACGAAGACCGGGGAGCTGTTTTCT. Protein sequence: CASRFGGTKTGELFS.

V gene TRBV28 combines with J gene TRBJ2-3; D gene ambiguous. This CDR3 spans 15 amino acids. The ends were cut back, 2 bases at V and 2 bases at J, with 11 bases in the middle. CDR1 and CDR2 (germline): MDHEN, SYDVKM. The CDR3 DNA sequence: TGTGCCAGCAGTTTACTTGGCGGAGTCACAGATACGCAGTATTTT. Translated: CASSLLGGVTDTQYF.

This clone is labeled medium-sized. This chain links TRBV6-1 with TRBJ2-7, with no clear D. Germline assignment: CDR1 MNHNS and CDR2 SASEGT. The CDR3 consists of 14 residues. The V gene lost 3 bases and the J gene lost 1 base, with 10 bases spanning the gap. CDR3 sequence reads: CASSDLDRSYEQYF. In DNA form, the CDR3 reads TGTGCCAGCAGTGATCTAGATAGGTCCTACGAGCAGTACTTC.

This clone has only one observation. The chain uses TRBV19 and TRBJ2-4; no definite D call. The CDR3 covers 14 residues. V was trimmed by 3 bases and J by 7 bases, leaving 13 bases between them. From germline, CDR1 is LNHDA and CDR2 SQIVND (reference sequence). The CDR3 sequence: CASSIGGRMNIQYF. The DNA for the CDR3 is TGTGCCAGTAGTATTGGTGGCAGAATGAACATTCAGTACTTC.

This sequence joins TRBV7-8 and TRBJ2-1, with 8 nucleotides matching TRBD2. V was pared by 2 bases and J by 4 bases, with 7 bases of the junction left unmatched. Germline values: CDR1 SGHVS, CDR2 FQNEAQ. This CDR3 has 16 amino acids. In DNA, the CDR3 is TGTGCCAGCAGCTTAAGCGGGAGAGTGGGTTACAATGAGCAGTTCTTC. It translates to CASSLSGRVGYNEQFF.

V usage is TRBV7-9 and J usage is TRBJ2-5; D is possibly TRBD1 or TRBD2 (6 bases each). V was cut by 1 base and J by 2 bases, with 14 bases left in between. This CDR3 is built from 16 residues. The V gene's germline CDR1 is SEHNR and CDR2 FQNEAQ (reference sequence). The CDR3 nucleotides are TGTGCCAGCAGCTTAGTTCTGGGGGCGGGACAAGAGACCCAGTACTTC. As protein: CASSLVLGAGQETQYF. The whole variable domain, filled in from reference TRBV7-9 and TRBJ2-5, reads DTGVSQNPRHKITKRGQNVTFRCDPISEHNRLYWYRQTLGQGPEFLTYFQNEAQLEKSRLLSDRFSAERPKGSFSTLEIQRTEQGDSAMYLCASSLVLGAGQETQYFGPGTRLLVL.

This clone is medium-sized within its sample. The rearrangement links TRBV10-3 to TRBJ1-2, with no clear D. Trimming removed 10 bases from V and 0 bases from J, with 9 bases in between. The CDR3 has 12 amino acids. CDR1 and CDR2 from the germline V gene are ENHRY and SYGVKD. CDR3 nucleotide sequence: TGTGCCACCCGGGGTGCTAACTATGGCTACACCTTC. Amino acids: CATRGANYGYTF.

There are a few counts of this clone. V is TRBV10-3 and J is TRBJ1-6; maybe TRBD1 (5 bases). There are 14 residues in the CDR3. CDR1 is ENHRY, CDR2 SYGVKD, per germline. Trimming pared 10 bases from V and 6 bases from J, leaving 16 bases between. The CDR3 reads CATTGQGVNSPLHF. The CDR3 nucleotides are TGTGCCACCACCGGCCAGGGTGTTAATTCACCCCTCCACTTT.

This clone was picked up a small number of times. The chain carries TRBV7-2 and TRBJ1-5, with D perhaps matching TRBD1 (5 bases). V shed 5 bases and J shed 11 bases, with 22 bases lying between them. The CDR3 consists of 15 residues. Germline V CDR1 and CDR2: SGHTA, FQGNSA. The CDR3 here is CASSDPQGKVRTQHF. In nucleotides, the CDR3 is TGTGCCAGCAGCGACCCTCAGGGTAAGGTCAGGACCCAGCATTTT. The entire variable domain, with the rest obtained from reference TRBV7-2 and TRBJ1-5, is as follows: GAGVSQSPSNKVTEKGKDVELRCDPISGHTALYWYRQSLGQGLEFLIYFQGNSAPDKSGLPSDRFSAERTGGSVSTLTIQRTQQEDSAVYLCASSDPQGKVRTQHFGDGTRLSIL.

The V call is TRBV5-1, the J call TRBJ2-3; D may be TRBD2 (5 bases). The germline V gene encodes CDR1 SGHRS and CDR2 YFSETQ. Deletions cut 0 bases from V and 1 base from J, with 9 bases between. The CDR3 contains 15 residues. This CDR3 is CASSLGIGGTDTQYF. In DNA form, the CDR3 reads TGCGCCAGCAGCTTGGGAATCGGGGGCACAGATACGCAGTATTTT.

CDR3 nucleotide sequence: TGTGCCAGCAGTTACATACAGGGGCTAACTAATTCACCCCTCCACTTT. As protein: CASSYIQGLTNSPLHF. This chain links TRBV6-6 with TRBJ1-6; TRBD1 matches at 7 bases. The germline V gene encodes CDR1 MNHNY and CDR2 SVGAGI (reference sequence). V gave up 2 bases and J gave up 6 bases; unmatched junction bases: 7. This CDR3 comprises 16 residues.

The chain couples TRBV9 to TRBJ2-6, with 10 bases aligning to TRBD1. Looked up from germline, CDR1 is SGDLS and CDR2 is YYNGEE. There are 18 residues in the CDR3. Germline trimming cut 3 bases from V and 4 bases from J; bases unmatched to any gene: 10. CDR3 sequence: CASSASGTGVLGANVLTF. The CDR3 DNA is TGTGCCAGCAGCGCGTCCGGGACAGGGGTTTTGGGGGCCAACGTCCTGACTTTC.

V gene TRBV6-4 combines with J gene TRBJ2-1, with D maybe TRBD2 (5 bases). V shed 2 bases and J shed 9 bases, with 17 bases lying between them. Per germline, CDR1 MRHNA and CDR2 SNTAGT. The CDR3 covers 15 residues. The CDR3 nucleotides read TGTGCCAGCAGTGACACTAGACCGGGTCCTAGTGAGCAGTTCTTC. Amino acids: CASSDTRPGPSEQFF.